A single sample is the source of the 31 T cell receptor beta chains below, sequenced in a study of blood T cell repertoires in COVID-19 (TCRdb year 2020). The library was made by the immunoSEQ multiplex PCR assay. TCRdb took over this immuneACCESS table, retaining in-frame rearrangements with V and J assigned. Such tables are incomplete; in checked studies, under half of the missing clones stem from an unresolved V gene, and the remainder is unexplained. This sample is represented by over 30,000 clones; roughly 90% of them were singletons. The ten largest clones add up to 9% to 13% of the sample. Input material: peripheral blood. These receptors all stem from a man between 65 and 85 years old with acute or convalescent COVID-19.

The V call is TRBV19, the J call TRBJ1-2; D may be TRBD1 (6 bases). V gave up 8 bases and J gave up 3 bases, with 19 bases separating them. The CDR3 contains 15 residues. Germline V gene sequence: CDR1 LNHDA, CDR2 SQIVND (reference sequence). CDR3 sequence: CASRGGEGIDYGYTF. In nucleotides, the CDR3 is TGTGCCAGTCGCGGGGGCGAGGGGATAGACTATGGCTACACCTTC.

The rearrangement links TRBV5-1 to TRBJ2-3; 11 bases map to TRBD2. V lost 2 bases and J lost 2; bases outside the gene matches: 4. This CDR3 comprises 16 residues. Germline loops: CDR1 SGHRS, CDR2 YFSETQ. The CDR3 is CASSFVAGGPTDTQYF. The CDR3 DNA sequence: TGCGCCAGCAGCTTTGTAGCGGGAGGGCCCACAGATACGCAGTATTTT.

V usage is TRBV28 and J usage is TRBJ2-4; weak D call: TRBD1 (6 bases). V was pared by 2 bases and J by 0 bases, with 8 bases between. The length of the CDR3 is 15 residues. CDR1 and CDR2 (germline): MDHEN, SYDVKM. The CDR3 region is CASSLRTVAKNIQYF. CDR3 nucleotide sequence: TGTGCCAGCAGTTTAAGGACAGTAGCCAAAAACATTCAGTACTTC.

The rearrangement uses TRBV7-9 and TRBJ1-3; D gene ambiguous. This CDR3 has 13 amino acids. V dropped 11 bases and J dropped 0 bases, with 11 bases sitting between them. CDR1 and CDR2 (germline): SEHNR, FQNEAQ (reference sequence). The CDR3 region is CASPRRSGNTIYF. CDR3 DNA: TGTGCCTCCCCGAGGCGCTCTGGAAACACCATATATTTT.

The chain links TRBV3-1 (or the pseudogene TRBV3-2) to TRBJ1-2; D not resolved. This CDR3 has 13 residues. V lost 0 bases and J 8 bases, leaving 10 bases between the germline ends. Germline V gene sequence: CDR1 LGHDT, CDR2 YNNKEL (reference sequence). The CDR3 bases are TGTGCCAGCAGCCAAGATCCCCCTTTAGGCTACACCTTC. Amino acids: CASSQDPPLGYTF.

This clone was recorded a few times. This sequence joins TRBV19 and TRBJ1-4; tentative D call: TRBD1 (6 bases). V was shortened by 3 bases and J by 8 bases, with 16 bases between the two germline ends. This CDR3 is built from 15 residues. The V gene's germline CDR1 is LNHDA and CDR2 SQIVND (reference sequence). The CDR3 DNA reads as TGTGCCAGTAGTATTATTTCGCAGGGGCCCGAAAAACTGTTTTTT. Amino acid sequence: CASSIISQGPEKLFF. Full variable domain (outside the CDR3, taken from reference TRBV19 and TRBJ1-4): DGGITQSPKYLFRKEGQNVTLSCEQNLNHDAMYWYRQDPGQGLRLIYYSQIVNDFQKGDIAEGYSVSREKKESFPLTVTSAQKNPTAFYLCASSIISQGPEKLFFGSGTQLSVL.

The V and J genes are TRBV9 and TRBJ2-1, with 7 bases identical to TRBD2. This CDR3 is built from 16 residues. V lost 1 base to trimming and J lost 7 bases; unmatched junction nucleotides: 11. CDR1 is SGDLS, CDR2 YYNGEE, per germline. The CDR3 DNA is TGTGCCAGCAGCGTATCCCCGGCGGGAGCAGGAAATGAGCAGTTCTTC. Translation: CASSVSPAGAGNEQFF.

The genes are TRBV11-3 and TRBJ2-1; D uncertain. In germline, CDR1 is SGHNT, CDR2 YENEEA. V was clipped by 0 bases and J by 15 bases, with 15 bases between them. The CDR3 is 13 amino acids. This CDR3 is CASSLDGRSGPFF. In DNA, the CDR3 is TGTGCCAGCAGCTTAGATGGTCGGTCAGGCCCGTTCTTC.

In this sample, this clone turned up a few times. This chain joins TRBV3-1 (or the pseudogene TRBV3-2) and TRBJ1-2, with D possibly TRBD1 on 6 matching bases. This CDR3 comprises 13 residues. V lost 6 bases and J 2 bases, leaving 10 bases between the germline ends. CDR1 and CDR2 from the germline V gene are LGHDT and YNNKEL (reference sequence). The CDR3 reads CASSHDRNYGYTF. The CDR3, as DNA: TGTGCCAGCAGTCACGACAGGAACTATGGCTACACCTTC.

The CDR3 loop reads CASSDPGYPYEQYF. The CDR3 DNA reads TGTGCCAGCAGTGACCCGGGGTACCCCTACGAGCAGTACTTC. The V and J genes are TRBV28 and TRBJ2-7; a possible D gene is TRBD2 (5 bases). The CDR3 runs to 14 residues. CDR1 is MDHEN, CDR2 SYDVKM, per germline. V was trimmed by 5 bases and J by 2 bases, leaving 13 bases between them.

The chain joins TRBV5-6 to TRBJ1-4, with TRBD1 matching 9 bases. The length of the CDR3 is 14 residues. With 2 bases clipped from V and 5 bases from J, the junction kept 1 base outside the gene matches. From germline, CDR1 is SGHDT and CDR2 YYEEEE. CDR3 nucleotides: TGTGCCAGCAGCTTCGGGACAGGGAATGAAAAACTGTTTTTT. Protein product: CASSFGTGNEKLFF.

The chain couples TRBV2 to TRBJ2-5; 10 bases line up with TRBD1. Trimming removed 6 bases from V and 1 base from J; junction bases left unmatched: 5. Germline loops: CDR1 SNHLY, CDR2 FYNNEI. CDR3 length equals 15 residues. CDR3 coding DNA: TGTGCCAGCAGCGGCGACAGGGGGCTCCAAGAGACCCAGTACTTC. Translation: CASSGDRGLQETQYF.

The rearrangement uses TRBV7-3 and TRBJ2-3, with TRBD2 matching 7 bases. CDR1 and CDR2 (germline): SGHTA, FQGTGA. The CDR3 has 14 amino acids. V dropped 5 bases and J dropped 6; count of bases not matched to a gene: 8. The CDR3 nucleotides read TGTGCCAGCAGCGATGGACTAGGTGTGGATACGCAGTATTTT. Protein product: CASSDGLGVDTQYF.

The chain joins TRBV9 to TRBJ2-3; 7 bases map to TRBD2. The CDR3 has 15 residues. V lost 3 bases and J lost 3; bases outside the gene matches: 7. Germline loops: CDR1 SGDLS, CDR2 YYNGEE. CDR3 sequence reads: CASSEGRARTDTQYF. The CDR3, as DNA: TGTGCCAGCAGCGAGGGGAGGGCCCGGACAGATACGCAGTATTTT.

The CDR3 is CASSPDGQGDEKLFF. The CDR3 DNA reads TGTGCCAGCAGCCCCGACGGACAGGGCGATGAAAAACTGTTTTTT. The gene calls are TRBV11-1 and TRBJ1-4; 8 bases are shared with TRBD1. Unmatched junction bases numbered 8, after V lost 5 bases and J lost 6 bases. This CDR3 is 15 amino acids long. Germline V gives CDR1 SGHAT, CDR2 FQDESV (reference sequence).

CDR3 nucleotides: TGTGCCAGCTCCATTTCAGGAGGAGAAAAACTGTTTTTT. Translating it yields CASSISGGEKLFF. The V call is TRBV18, the J call TRBJ1-4, with D unresolved. Trimming left V 6 bases short and J 8 bases short, with 13 bases between. In germline, CDR1 is KGHSH, CDR2 LQKENI. This CDR3 has 13 residues.

The chain uses TRBV6-5 and TRBJ2-1, with D perhaps matching TRBD1 (6 bases). With 9 bases removed from V and 6 bases from J, the gap between germline ends came to 21 bases. CDR1 is MNHEY, CDR2 SVGAGI, per germline. CDR3 size: 15 residues. The CDR3 nucleotides are TGTGCCAGTAACAGGGCCGTGGGAGTAAGCAATGAGCAGTTCTTC. Its translation is CASNRAVGVSNEQFF.

As DNA, the CDR3 is TGTGCCACCCTAGGGGACAGGCGCGTCCAAGAGACCCAGTACTTC. Its translation: CATLGDRRVQETQYF. The J gene is TRBJ2-5, the V gene TRBV28; TRBD1 aligns across 8 bases. Germline CDR1 MDHEN, CDR2 SYDVKM. Trimming took 10 bases from V and 1 from J; bases not matched to a gene: 11. The CDR3 runs 15 residues.

This sequence joins TRBV5-6 and TRBJ1-1, with D uncertain. The CDR3 sequence is 15 residues long. V shed 0 bases and J shed 2 bases, with 11 bases lying between them. Germline-derived CDR1 and CDR2 are SGHDT and YYEEEE. CDR3: CASSLGFPTNTEAFF. In nucleotides, the CDR3 is TGTGCCAGCAGCTTGGGATTTCCTACCAACACTGAAGCTTTCTTT.

The V and J genes are TRBV10-3 and TRBJ2-2, with 7 bases matching TRBD1. V was pared by 3 bases and J by 4 bases, with 5 bases of the junction left unmatched. Per the germline V gene, CDR1 is ENHRY and CDR2 is SYGVKD. The CDR3 consists of 15 residues. CDR3 DNA sequence: TGTGCCATCAGTGATAAGGGGGCGCCCACCGGGGAGCTGTTTTTT. This sequence encodes CAISDKGAPTGELFF.

The rearrangement joins TRBV9 to TRBJ2-1; unclear D gene. The V and J ends lost 1 base and 5 bases respectively, with 13 bases between them. The length of the CDR3 is 15 residues. Per germline, CDR1 SGDLS and CDR2 YYNGEE. This chain's CDR3 is CASSVTPRSDNEQFF. CDR3 coding DNA: TGTGCCAGCAGCGTAACCCCACGGTCCGACAATGAGCAGTTCTTC.

This clone was detected only once. The V gene is TRBV28, the J gene TRBJ2-7, with 9 bases identical to TRBD1. Germline assignment: CDR1 MDHEN and CDR2 SYDVKM. J was trimmed by 3 bases and V by 6 bases; bases with no gene match: 6. The CDR3 sequence is 14 residues long. The CDR3 DNA is TGTGCCAGCAGACGGACAGGGGCCCGCTACGAGCAGTACTTC. Its translation: CASRRTGARYEQYF.

This sequence joins TRBV3-1 (or the pseudogene TRBV3-2) and TRBJ1-1; 7 nucleotides match TRBD1. V shed 5 bases, J shed 1 base, and the junction held 7 bases outside the gene matches. Germline V gene data show CDR1 as LGHDT and CDR2 as YNNKEL (reference sequence). The CDR3 loop spans 15 amino acids. DNA of the CDR3: TGTGCCAGCAGCGTCGTAGGGGGCGCGAACACTGAAGCTTTCTTT. This translates into CASSVVGGANTEAFF.

V usage is TRBV3-1 (or the pseudogene TRBV3-2) and J usage is TRBJ2-2; D not resolved. Germline lookup yields CDR1 LGHDT and CDR2 YNNKEL (reference sequence). This CDR3 has 14 residues. V lost 4 bases, J lost 4 bases, and 10 bases lay in between. CDR3 nucleotide sequence: TGTGCCAGCAGCCTCGGTGGTAGCACCGGGGAGCTGTTTTTT. Its protein product is CASSLGGSTGELFF.

This sequence joins TRBV29-1 and TRBJ1-1; D ambiguous. The germline V and J ends were trimmed by 6 bases and 3 bases, with 11 bases remaining between them. The germline CDR1 and CDR2 sequences are SQVTM and ANQGSEA. The length of the CDR3 is 12 residues. The CDR3 DNA sequence: TGCAGCGTAACTCGGGGAGACACTGAAGCTTTCTTT. This gives the protein CSVTRGDTEAFF.

The V gene is TRBV15, the J gene TRBJ1-2; the D gene is possibly TRBD1 (5 bases). The V end lost 0 bases, the J end lost 8 bases, and 19 bases lay between the germline ends. Germline CDR1 reads LNHNV; CDR2 reads YYDKDF (reference sequence). This CDR3 spans 16 amino acids. CDR3 sequence: CATSRDSAYQGLGYTF. CDR3 coding DNA: TGTGCCACCAGCAGAGATTCCGCCTACCAGGGTCTCGGCTACACCTTC.

The J gene is TRBJ2-2, the V gene TRBV6-1; 12 bases line up with TRBD2. CDR1 MNHNS and CDR2 SASEGT come from the germline V gene. The CDR3 sequence is 18 residues long. Trimming at V came to 4 bases and at J to 0 bases, leaving 6 bases not matched to a gene. The CDR3 region has the DNA TGTGCCAGCAGTGTGTCACTAGCGGGAGGTTCGAACACCGGGGAGCTGTTTTTT. Residues: CASSVSLAGGSNTGELFF.

The genes are TRBV11-2 and TRBJ2-2; 9 bases are shared with TRBD2. The CDR3 is 17 amino acids. Germline V gene data show CDR1 as SGHAT and CDR2 as FQNNGV. After removal of 7 bases from V and 6 bases from J, the junction contained 15 bases not matched to a gene. CDR3 DNA: TGTGCCAGCACCCTCAACGAGCGGGAGGAAAGGGCCGGGGAGCTGTTTTTT. Its protein product is CASTLNEREERAGELFF. The whole variable domain, filled in from reference TRBV11-2 and TRBJ2-2, reads EAGVAQSPRYKIIEKRQSVAFWCNPISGHATLYWYQQILGQGPKLLIQFQNNGVVDDSQLPKDRFSAERLKGVDSTLKIQPAKLEDSAVYLCASTLNEREERAGELFFGEGSRLTVL.

The chain joins TRBV10-3 to TRBJ1-1; unclear D gene. The V gene's germline CDR1 is ENHRY and CDR2 SYGVKD. The V and J ends lost 11 bases and 1 base respectively, with 11 bases between them. CDR3 length equals 12 residues. CDR3 nucleotide sequence: TGTGCCGCTGGACTCAGGAACACTGAAGCTTTCTTT. Protein: CAAGLRNTEAFF.

The V call is TRBV7-2, the J call TRBJ1-2; D might be TRBD1 (6 bases). Trimming shortened V by 1 base and J by 2 bases, and 11 bases separated the two germline ends. This CDR3 has 15 amino acids. Germline values: CDR1 SGHTA, CDR2 FQGNSA. CDR3 in amino acids: CASSLEGGANYGYTF. Written as DNA, the CDR3 is TGTGCCAGCAGCTTAGAAGGGGGTGCGAACTATGGCTACACCTTC.

The chain carries TRBV6-1 and TRBJ1-1, with TRBD1 as a possible D gene (5 bases). Per the germline V gene, CDR1 is MNHNS and CDR2 is SASEGT. Trimming took off 2 bases at V and 4 bases at J, with 14 bases between the two ends. The CDR3 contains 15 residues. As DNA, the CDR3 is TGTGCCAGCAGTGAATATGGGGACTTGGGCACTGAAGCTTTCTTT. Its protein product is CASSEYGDLGTEAFF.